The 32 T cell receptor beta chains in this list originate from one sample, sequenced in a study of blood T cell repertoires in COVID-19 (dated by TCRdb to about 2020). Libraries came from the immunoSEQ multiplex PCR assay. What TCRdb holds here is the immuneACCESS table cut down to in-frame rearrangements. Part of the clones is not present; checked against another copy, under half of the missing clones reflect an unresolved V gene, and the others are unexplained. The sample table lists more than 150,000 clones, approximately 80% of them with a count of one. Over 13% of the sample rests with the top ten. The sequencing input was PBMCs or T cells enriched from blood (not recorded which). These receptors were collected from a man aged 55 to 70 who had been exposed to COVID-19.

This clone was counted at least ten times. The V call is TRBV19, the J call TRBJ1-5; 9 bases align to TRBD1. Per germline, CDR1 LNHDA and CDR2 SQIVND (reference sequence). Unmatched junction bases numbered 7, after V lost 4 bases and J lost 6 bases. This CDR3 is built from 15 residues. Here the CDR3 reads CASSTGTGHGQPQHF. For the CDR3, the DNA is TGTGCCAGTAGTACAGGGACAGGGCATGGTCAGCCCCAGCATTTT.

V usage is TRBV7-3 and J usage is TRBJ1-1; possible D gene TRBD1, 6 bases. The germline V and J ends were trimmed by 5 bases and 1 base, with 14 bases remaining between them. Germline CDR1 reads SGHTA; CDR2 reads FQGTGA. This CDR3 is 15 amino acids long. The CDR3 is CASSNGQIGNTEAFF. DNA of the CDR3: TGTGCCAGCAGCAACGGACAGATAGGGAACACTGAAGCTTTCTTT.

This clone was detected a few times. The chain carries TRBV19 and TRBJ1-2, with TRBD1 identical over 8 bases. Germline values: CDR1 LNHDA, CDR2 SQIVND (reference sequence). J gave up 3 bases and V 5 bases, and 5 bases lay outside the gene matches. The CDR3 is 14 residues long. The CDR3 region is CASSLTGGDYGYTF. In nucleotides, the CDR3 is TGTGCCAGTAGTCTAACAGGGGGAGACTATGGCTACACCTTC.

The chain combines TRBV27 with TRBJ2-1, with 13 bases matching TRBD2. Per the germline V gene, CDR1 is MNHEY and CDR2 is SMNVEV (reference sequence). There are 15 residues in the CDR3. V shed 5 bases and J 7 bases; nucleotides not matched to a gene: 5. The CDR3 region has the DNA TGTGCCAGCAGTCAGGGACTAGCGGGACGGAATGAGCAGTTCTTC. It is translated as CASSQGLAGRNEQFF.

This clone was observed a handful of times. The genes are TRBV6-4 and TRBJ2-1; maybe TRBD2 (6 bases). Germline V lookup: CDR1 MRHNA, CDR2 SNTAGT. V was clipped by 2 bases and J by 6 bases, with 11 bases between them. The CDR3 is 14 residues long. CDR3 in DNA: TGTGCCAGCAGTGACGTGGCGGGAATCAATGAGCAGTTCTTC. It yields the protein CASSDVAGINEQFF.

Here the CDR3 DNA reads TGTGCCAGCAGCTTAACCGCGACAGGGACTGAAAAACTGTTTTTT. Protein product: CASSLTATGTEKLFF. This chain links TRBV7-3 with TRBJ1-4, with 7 bases aligning to TRBD1. V lost 0 bases, J lost 7 bases, and 5 bases stayed unmatched. CDR3 length: 15 amino acids. Per germline, CDR1 SGHTA and CDR2 FQGTGA.

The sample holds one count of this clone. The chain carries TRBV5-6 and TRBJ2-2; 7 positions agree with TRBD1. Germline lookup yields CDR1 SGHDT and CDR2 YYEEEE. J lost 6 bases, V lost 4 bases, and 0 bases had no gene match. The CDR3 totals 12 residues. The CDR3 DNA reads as TGTGCCAGCAGCAGGGGGCCCGGGGAGCTGTTTTTT. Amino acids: CASSRGPGELFF.

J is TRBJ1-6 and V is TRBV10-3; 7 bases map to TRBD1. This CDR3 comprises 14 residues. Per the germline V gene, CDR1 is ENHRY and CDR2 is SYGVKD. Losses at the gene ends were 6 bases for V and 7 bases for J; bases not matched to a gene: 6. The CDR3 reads CAISTQGKNSPLHF. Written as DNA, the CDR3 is TGTGCCATCAGCACACAGGGGAAGAATTCACCCCTCCACTTT.

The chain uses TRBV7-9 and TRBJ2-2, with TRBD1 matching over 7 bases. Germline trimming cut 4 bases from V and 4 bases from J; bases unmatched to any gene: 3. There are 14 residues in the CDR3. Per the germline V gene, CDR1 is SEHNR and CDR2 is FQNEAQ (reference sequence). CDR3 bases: TGTGCCAGCAGCTCGACAGGGTCCACCGGGGAGCTGTTTTTT. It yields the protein CASSSTGSTGELFF.

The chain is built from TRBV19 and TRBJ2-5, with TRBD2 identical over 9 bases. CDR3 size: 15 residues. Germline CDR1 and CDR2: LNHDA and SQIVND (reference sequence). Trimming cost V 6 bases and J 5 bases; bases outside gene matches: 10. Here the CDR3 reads CASRRKLAGEETQYF. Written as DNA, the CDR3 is TGTGCCAGTAGGAGAAAGTTAGCGGGAGAGGAGACCCAGTACTTC.

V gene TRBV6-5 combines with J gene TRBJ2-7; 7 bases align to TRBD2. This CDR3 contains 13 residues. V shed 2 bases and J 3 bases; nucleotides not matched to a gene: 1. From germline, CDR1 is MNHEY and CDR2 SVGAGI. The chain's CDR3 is CASSYREDYEQYF. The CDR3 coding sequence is TGTGCCAGCAGTTACCGGGAGGACTACGAGCAGTACTTC.

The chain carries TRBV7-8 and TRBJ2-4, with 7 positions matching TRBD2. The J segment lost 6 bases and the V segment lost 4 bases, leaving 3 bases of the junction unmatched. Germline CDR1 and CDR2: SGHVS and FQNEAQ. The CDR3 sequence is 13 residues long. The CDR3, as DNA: TGTGCCAGCAGCTGGGGGAGGGGAAACATTCAGTACTTC. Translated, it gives CASSWGRGNIQYF. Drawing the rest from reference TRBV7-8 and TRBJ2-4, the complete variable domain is GAGVSQSPRYKVAKRGQDVALRCDPISGHVSLFWYQQALGQGPEFLTYFQNEAQLDKSGLPSDRFFAERPEGSVSTLKIQRTQQEDSAVYLCASSWGRGNIQYFGAGTRLSVL.

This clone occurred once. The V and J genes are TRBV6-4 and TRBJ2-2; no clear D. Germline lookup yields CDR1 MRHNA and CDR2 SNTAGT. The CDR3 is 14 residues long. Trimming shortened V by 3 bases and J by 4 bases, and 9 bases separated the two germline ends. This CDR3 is CASSEEVFTGELFF. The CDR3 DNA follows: TGTGCCAGCAGTGAAGAGGTTTTCACCGGGGAGCTGTTTTTT.

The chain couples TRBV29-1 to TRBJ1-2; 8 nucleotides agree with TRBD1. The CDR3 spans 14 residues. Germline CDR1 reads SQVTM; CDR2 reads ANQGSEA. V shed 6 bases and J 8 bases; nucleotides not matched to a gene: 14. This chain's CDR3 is CSVKFGQGLSGYTF. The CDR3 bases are TGCAGCGTCAAATTCGGACAGGGACTGAGCGGCTACACCTTC. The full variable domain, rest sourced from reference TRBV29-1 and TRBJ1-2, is SAVISQKPSRDICQRGTSLTIQCQVDSQVTMMFWYRQQPGQSLTLIATANQGSEATYESGFVIDKFPISRPNLTFSTLTVSNMSPEDSSIYLCSVKFGQGLSGYTFGSGTRLTVV.

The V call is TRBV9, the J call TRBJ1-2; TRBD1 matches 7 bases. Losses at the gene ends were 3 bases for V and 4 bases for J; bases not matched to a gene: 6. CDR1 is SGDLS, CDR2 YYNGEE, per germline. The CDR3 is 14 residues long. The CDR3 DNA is TGTGCCAGCAGCGAGGGGACAGAAATCTATGGCTACACCTTC. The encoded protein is CASSEGTEIYGYTF.

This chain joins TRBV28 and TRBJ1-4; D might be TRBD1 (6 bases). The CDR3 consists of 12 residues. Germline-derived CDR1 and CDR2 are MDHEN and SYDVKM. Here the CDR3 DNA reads TGTGCTAGCGAGGGGGTGAATGAAAAACTGTTTTTT. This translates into CASEGVNEKLFF.

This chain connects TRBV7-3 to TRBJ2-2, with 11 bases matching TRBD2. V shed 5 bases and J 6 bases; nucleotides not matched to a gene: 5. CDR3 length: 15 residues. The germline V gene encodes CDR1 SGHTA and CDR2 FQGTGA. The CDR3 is CASSPTSGSSGELFF. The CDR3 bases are TGTGCCAGCAGCCCAACTAGCGGGAGTTCCGGGGAGCTGTTTTTT.

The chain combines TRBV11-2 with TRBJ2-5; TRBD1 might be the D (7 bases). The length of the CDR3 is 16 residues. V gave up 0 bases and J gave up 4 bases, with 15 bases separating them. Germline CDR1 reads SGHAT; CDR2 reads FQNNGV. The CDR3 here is CASSLDPGGGGETQYF. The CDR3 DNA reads TGTGCCAGCAGCTTAGACCCAGGGGGAGGCGGAGAGACCCAGTACTTC.

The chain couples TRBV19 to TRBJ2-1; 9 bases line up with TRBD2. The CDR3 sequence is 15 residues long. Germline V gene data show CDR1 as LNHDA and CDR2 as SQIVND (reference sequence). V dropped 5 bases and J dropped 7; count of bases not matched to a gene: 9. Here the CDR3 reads CASSLIAGVGNEQFF. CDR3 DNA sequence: TGTGCCAGTAGTCTAATAGCGGGAGTGGGGAATGAGCAGTTCTTC.

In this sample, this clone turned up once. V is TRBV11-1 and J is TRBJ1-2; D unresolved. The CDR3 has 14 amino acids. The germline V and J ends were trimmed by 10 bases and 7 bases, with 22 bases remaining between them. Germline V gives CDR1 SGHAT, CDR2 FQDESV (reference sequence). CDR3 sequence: CATFLNSKSSGYTF. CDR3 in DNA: TGTGCCACCTTCCTCAACAGCAAGTCAAGTGGCTACACCTTC.

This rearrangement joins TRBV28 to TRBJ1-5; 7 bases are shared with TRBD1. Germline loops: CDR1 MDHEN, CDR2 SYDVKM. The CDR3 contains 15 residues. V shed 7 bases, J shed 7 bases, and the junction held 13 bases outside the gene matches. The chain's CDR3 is CASTRVGTVGQPQHF. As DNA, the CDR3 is TGTGCCAGCACTAGGGTCGGGACAGTGGGACAGCCCCAGCATTTT.

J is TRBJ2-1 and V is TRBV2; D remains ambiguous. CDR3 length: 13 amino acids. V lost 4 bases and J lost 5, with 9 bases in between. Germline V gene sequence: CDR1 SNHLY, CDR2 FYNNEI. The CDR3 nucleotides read TGTGCCAGCAGTGTACGGCAGGACAATGAGCAGTTCTTC. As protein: CASSVRQDNEQFF.

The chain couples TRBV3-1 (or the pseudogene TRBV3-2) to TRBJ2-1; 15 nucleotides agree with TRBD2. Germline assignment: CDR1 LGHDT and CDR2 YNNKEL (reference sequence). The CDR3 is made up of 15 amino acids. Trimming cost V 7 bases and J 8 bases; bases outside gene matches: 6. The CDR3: CASKTGLAGGDEQFF. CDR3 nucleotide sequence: TGTGCCAGCAAAACTGGACTAGCGGGGGGGGATGAGCAGTTCTTC.

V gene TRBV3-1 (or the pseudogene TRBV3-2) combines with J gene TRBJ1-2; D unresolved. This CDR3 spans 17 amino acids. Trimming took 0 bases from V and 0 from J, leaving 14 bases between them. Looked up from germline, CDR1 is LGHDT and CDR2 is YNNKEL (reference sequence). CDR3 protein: CASSQERRQTTNYGYTF. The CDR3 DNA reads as TGTGCCAGCAGCCAAGAACGGCGGCAGACTACTAACTATGGCTACACCTTC.

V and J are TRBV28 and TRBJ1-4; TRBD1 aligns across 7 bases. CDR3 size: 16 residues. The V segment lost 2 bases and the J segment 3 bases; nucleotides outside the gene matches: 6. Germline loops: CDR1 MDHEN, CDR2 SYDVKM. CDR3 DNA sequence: TGTGCCAGCAGTTTAGAACAGGGGTTCCCTAATGAAAAACTGTTTTTT. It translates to CASSLEQGFPNEKLFF.

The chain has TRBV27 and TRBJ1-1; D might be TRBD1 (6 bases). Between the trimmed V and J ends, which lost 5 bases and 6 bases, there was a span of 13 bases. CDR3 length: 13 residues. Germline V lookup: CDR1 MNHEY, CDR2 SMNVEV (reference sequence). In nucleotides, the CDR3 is TGTGCCAGCAGTCCACAGGGACGGGCTGAAGCTTTCTTT. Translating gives CASSPQGRAEAFF.

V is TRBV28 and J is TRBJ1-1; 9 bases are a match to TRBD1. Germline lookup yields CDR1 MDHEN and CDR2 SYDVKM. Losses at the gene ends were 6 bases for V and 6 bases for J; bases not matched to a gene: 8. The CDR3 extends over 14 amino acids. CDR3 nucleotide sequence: TGTGCCAGCAGCCAGGACAGGGGACCGGCTGAAGCTTTCTTT. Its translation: CASSQDRGPAEAFF.

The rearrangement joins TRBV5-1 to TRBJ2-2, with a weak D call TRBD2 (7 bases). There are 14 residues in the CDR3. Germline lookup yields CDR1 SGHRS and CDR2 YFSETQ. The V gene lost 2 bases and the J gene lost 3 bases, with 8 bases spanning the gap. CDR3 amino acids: CASSFGGHTGELFF. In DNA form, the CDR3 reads TGCGCCAGCAGCTTCGGGGGGCACACCGGGGAGCTGTTTTTT.

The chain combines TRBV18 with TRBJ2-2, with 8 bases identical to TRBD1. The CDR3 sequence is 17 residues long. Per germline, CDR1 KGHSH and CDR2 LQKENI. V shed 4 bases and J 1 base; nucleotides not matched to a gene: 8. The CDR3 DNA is TGTGCCAGCTCACGTTCCCAGGGGGCGCGGAACACCGGGGAGCTGTTTTTT. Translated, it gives CASSRSQGARNTGELFF.

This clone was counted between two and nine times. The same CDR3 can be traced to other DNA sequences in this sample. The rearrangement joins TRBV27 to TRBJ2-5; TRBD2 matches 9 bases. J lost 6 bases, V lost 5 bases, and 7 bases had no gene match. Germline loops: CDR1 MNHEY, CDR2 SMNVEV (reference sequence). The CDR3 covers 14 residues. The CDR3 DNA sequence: TGTGCCAGCAGTCTTAGCGGGAGCGGGAAGACCCAGTACTTC. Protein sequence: CASSLSGSGKTQYF.

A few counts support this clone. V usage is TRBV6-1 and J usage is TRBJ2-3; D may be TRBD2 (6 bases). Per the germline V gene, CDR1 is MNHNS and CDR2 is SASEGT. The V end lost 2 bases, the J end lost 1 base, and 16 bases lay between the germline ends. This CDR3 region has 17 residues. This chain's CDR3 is CASSELVWDFGTDTQYF. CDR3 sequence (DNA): TGTGCCAGCAGTGAACTGGTTTGGGACTTCGGCACAGATACGCAGTATTTT.

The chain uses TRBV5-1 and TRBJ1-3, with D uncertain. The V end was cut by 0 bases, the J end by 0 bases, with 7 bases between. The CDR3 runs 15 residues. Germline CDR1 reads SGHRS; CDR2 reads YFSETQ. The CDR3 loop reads CASSLAGLSGNTIYF. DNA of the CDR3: TGCGCCAGCAGCTTGGCAGGACTCTCTGGAAACACCATATATTTT.